This entry describes one TCR beta chain. No antigen is known for it. 13 Jbeta primers and 60 Vbeta primers were used for the PCR. Assay: immunoSEQ multiplex PCR; the TCRdb copy retains only in-frame clones and omits some. The data hold some 110,000 clones, with roughly 76% observed a single time. The source of the sample is a study of cytomegalovirus exposure and HLA in healthy donors. Study-wide context: Earlier, 150 million to 200 million T cells were analyzed, and approximately 110 million unique TCR beta sequences were found among them. Regarding the study as a whole: Beyond CMV serostatus, there was no information to go on about immune exposure. A later analysis by the authors found several of the most significant clusters apparently linked to common viral pathogens.

Trimming took 5 bases from V and 2 from J, leaving 21 bases between them. There are 18 residues in the CDR3. The germline V gene encodes CDR1 MNHEY and CDR2 SMNVEV (reference sequence). The V gene is TRBV27, the J gene TRBJ2-2, with D possibly matching TRBD2 (6 bases). Material: PBMCs. This receptor was identified in a woman aged 60 to 75 in good health and CMV-seropositive. The CDR3 here is CASSLHRPGLTNTGELFF. CDR3 bases: TGTGCCAGCAGTCTACACCGCCCGGGACTGACAAACACCGGGGAGCTGTTTTTT.